The source of this T cell receptor (beta chain) is a study of control samples from healthy donors and cancer patients. Repertoires were generated with immunoSEQ multiplex PCR, while TCRdb's copy carries only in-frame clones and drops some. The sample carries approximately 9,900 clones, 90% to 95% recorded once. The CDR3 sequence is 16 residues long. Trimming removed 0 bases at V and 5 bases at J, with 14 bases between. Germline assignment: CDR1 LGHDT and CDR2 YNNKEL (reference sequence). The clonotype was recovered from a man in his sixties with colorectal cancer. Sequencing was performed on PBMCs. V gene TRBV3-1 (or the pseudogene TRBV3-2) combines with J gene TRBJ2-1; TRBD1 might be the D (6 bases). CDR3 protein: CASSQDTDPGDNEQFF. CDR3 sequence (DNA): TGTGCCAGCAGCCAAGACACGGACCCAGGGGACAATGAGCAGTTCTTC.